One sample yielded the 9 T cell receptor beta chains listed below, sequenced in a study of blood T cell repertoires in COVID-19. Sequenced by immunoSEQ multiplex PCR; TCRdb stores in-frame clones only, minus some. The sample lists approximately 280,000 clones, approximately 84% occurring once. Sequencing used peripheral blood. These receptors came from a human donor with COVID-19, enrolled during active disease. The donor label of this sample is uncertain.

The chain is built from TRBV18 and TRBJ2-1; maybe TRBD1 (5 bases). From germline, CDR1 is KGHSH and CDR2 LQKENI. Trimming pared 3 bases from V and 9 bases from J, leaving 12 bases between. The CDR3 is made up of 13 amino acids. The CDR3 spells CASSPPQGREQFF. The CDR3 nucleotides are TGTGCCAGCTCACCCCCCCAGGGCCGTGAGCAGTTCTTC. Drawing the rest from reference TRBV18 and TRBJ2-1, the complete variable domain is NAGVMQNPRHLVRRRGQEARLRCSPMKGHSHVYWYRQLPEEGLKFMVYLQKENIIDESGMPKERFSAEFPKEGPSILRIQQVVRGDSAAYFCASSPPQGREQFFGPGTRLTVL.

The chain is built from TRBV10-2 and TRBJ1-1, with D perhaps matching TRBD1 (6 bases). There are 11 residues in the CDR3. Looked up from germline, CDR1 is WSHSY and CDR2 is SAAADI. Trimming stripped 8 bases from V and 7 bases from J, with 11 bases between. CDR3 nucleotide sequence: TGCGCCAGCGGGGAGACAGGTGAAGCTTTCTTT. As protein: CASGETGEAFF.

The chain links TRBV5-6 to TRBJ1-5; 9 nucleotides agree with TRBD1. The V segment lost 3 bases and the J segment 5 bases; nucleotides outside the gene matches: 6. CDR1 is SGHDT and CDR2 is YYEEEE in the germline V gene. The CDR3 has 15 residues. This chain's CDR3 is CASSWGQGGDQPQHF. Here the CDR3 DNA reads TGTGCCAGCAGCTGGGGACAGGGAGGGGATCAGCCCCAGCATTTT.

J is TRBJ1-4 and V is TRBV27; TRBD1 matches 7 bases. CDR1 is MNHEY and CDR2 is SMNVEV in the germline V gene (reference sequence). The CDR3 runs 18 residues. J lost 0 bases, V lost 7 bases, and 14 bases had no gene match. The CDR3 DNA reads TGTGCCAGCACCCAGAGGGGGGACAGACTTGCAACTAATGAAAAACTGTTTTTT. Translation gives CASTQRGDRLATNEKLFF. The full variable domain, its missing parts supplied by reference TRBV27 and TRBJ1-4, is EAQVTQNPRYLITVTGKKLTVTCSQNMNHEYMSWYRQDPGLGLRQIYYSMNVEVTDKGDVPEGYKVSRKEKRNFPLILESPSPNQTSLYFCASTQRGDRLATNEKLFFGSGTQLSVL.

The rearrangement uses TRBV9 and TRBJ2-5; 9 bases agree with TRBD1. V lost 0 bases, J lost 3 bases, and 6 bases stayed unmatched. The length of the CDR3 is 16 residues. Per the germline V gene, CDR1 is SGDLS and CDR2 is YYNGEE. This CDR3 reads CASSVGPGQGKETQYF. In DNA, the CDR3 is TGTGCCAGCAGCGTAGGACCCGGACAGGGGAAAGAGACCCAGTACTTC.

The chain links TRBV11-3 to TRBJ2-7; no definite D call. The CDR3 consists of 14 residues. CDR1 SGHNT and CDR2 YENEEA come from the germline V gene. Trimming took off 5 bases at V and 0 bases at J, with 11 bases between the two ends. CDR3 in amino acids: CASSPRTPSYEQYF. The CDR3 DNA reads TGTGCCAGCAGCCCCAGAACGCCCTCCTACGAGCAGTACTTC.

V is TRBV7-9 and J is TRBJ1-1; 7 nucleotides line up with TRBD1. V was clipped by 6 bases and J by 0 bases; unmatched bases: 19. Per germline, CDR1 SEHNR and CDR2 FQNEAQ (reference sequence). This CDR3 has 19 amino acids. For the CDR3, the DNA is TGTGCCAGCAGTTCCCCGATATCATACCCGGGACAGATGAACACTGAAGCTTTCTTT. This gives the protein CASSSPISYPGQMNTEAFF.

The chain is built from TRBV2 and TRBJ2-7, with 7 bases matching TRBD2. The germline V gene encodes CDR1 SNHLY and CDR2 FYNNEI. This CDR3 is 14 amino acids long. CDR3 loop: CAGCAGLPAPEQYF. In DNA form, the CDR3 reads TGTGCGGGGTGTGCGGGACTACCAGCTCCCGAGCAGTACTTC. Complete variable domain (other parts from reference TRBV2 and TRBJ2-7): EPEVTQTPSHQVTQMGQEVILRCVPISNHLYFYWYRQILGQKVEFLVSFYNNEISEKSEIFDDQFSVERPDGSNFTLKIRSTKLEDSAMYFCAGCAGLPAPEQYFGPGTRLTVT.

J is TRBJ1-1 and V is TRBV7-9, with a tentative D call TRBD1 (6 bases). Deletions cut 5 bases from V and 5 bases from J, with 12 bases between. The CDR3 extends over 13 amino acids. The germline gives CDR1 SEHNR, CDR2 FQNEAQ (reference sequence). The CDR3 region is CASSPNRATEAFF. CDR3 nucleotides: TGTGCCAGCAGCCCTAACAGGGCTACTGAAGCTTTCTTT.